The T cell receptor (beta chain) described here comes from a study of molecular identifiers for immune sequencing clone quantification. Study-wide results and caveats: Clones above 20 RNA copies contained over 97% of effector molecules but under 1% of naive ones.

On this clonotype: Its antigen remains unknown.

TCRdb recomputed calls from the PCR reads with MiXCR, one row per CDR3 protein. The data contain more than 300,000 distinct CDR3 sequences, about 20% of them singletons. The germline V gene has CDR1 LGHNA and CDR2 YNFKEQ. This CDR3 comprises 15 residues. Trimming left V 0 bases short and J 8 bases short, with 14 bases between. This chain joins TRBV4-2 and TRBJ2-4, with D unclear. This clonotype originated in a human donor in good health. Some libraries in this study had Jurkat cell RNA spiked in. Sequencing was carried out using naive CD8+ T cells from blood, with Jurkat cell RNA spiked in. Subset defined: FACS-sorted CD8+CD4-CCR7+CD45RA+ naive T cells. CDR3 protein: CASSQDYRQVDIQYF. CDR3 DNA: TGTGCCAGCAGCCAAGATTACCGGCAGGTGGACATTCAGTACTTC.